A single T cell receptor (beta chain) is shown here with its context. The antigen is unknown. The sample originates from a study of T cell repertoires in cytomegalovirus infection. At the level of the study: Recently identified HLA-C-restricted and well-studied HLA-B-restricted CMV epitopes were used.

TCRdb redid the calling of the reads with MiXCR, one entry per CDR3 protein. Of hundreds of thousands of distinct CDR3 sequences listed, 30% to 35% are singletons. Whole-study results and caveats: HLA-C-restricted CMV clonotypes gave the most frequent clonotype in two of eight donors.

This CDR3 spans 17 amino acids. Germline V lookup: CDR1 MNHEY, CDR2 SMNVEV (reference sequence). The trim removed 4 bases at V and 7 bases at J, leaving 10 bases unmatched. This TCR was recovered from a human donor in good health (CMV status not recorded). Some clones in this sample may be carry-over from other donors' samples. This chain links TRBV27 with TRBJ2-3; 14 bases are a match to TRBD2. Sample: cultured CD8+ T cells from PBMCs, taken from culture after CMV antigen stimulation. CDR3: CASSSLTSGGALNTQYF. DNA of the CDR3: TGTGCCAGCAGTTCCCTGACTAGCGGGGGGGCTTTAAATACGCAGTATTTT.